This T cell receptor beta chain was obtained from a study of immune evolution from preneoplasia to lung adenocarcinoma. Overall study context: HLA loss of heterozygosity: 5.5% to 8.5% AIS, roughly 15% MIA, about 35% ADC, none AAH. Study-wide results and limits: From normal lung to invasive adenocarcinoma, top clone frequencies appeared to decrease. Highest clonality occurred in KRAS-mutant, not EGFR-mutant or double wild-type, nodules. Clonality was highest in normal lung, lower in later-stage lesions apparently.

Germline CDR1 MNHNS, CDR2 SASEGT. Unmatched junction bases numbered 4, after V lost 5 bases and J lost 5 bases. The CDR3 has 14 amino acids. As to this clone: What it recognizes is unknown.

Libraries were prepared by immunoSEQ multiplex PCR; TCRdb keeps only in-frame clonotypes and omits some of them. The top ten clones hold approximately 5.7% of a sample with 2,500 to 3,000 clones, roughly 80% of them seen once. The chain is built from TRBV6-1 and TRBJ2-3; 10 bases align to TRBD2. The clonotype was recovered from a person between 60 and 79 years old with invasive lung adenocarcinoma. The sequencing sample was made of FFPE invasive lung adenocarcinoma tissue. CDR3 nucleotide sequence: TGTGCCAGCAGTCAGCGGGAGGGTAAAGATACGCAGTATTTT. It codes for CASSQREGKDTQYF.